This TCR beta chain came from a study of T-cell memory formation after mild COVID-19. Study-level information: The TCR clusters were mostly specific to one donor.

This clonotype was observed many times. Its target is unknown. TCRdb fed the 5' RACE reads into MiXCR, producing one record per CDR3 protein. The table records approximately 210,000 distinct CDR3 sequences, roughly 10% of them present only once. Germline CDR1 reads LGHNA; CDR2 reads YNFKEQ. The CDR3 has 15 amino acids. With 8 bases clipped from V and 6 bases from J, the junction kept 6 bases outside the gene matches. Study-level points and caveats: Specificity for SARS-CoV-2 was not confirmed among the second-wave clones peaking on day 37. The CD4+ clones that contracted clustered mainly within CM and EM, and the CD8+ clones concentrated in EMRA.

V usage is TRBV4-2 and J usage is TRBJ2-2; the match to TRBD2 covers 13 bases. The receptor was isolated from a man between 18 and 29 years old who had mild COVID-19 (a few samples of this study predate the infection). Cell type and time point are not known. The specimen sequenced was PBMCs or a T cell subset sorted from them (not recorded which). The CDR3 sequence: CASGLAGASAGELFF. Written as DNA, the CDR3 is TGTGCCAGCGGACTAGCGGGGGCCTCGGCCGGGGAGCTGTTTTTT.